This T cell receptor (beta chain) was identified during a study of T cell changes during pregnancy in multiple sclerosis. The V segment lost 0 bases and the J segment 1 base; nucleotides outside the gene matches: 5. The V gene's germline CDR1 is LGHNA and CDR2 YSLEER. The CDR3 runs 19 residues. TCRdb keeps only in-frame clones here, not all; method: immunoSEQ multiplex PCR. The table records 30,000 to 45,000 clones, 91% of them present only once. The chain employs TRBV4-3 and TRBJ2-6; 11 bases are a match to TRBD2. The sequence derives from a female donor with multiple sclerosis, enrolled in a pregnancy study. This specimen consisted of CD8+ T cells from peripheral blood mononuclear cells, obtained before pregnancy. The CDR3 region is CASSQESLAGESGANVLTF. As DNA, the CDR3 is TGCGCCAGCAGCCAAGAATCACTAGCGGGAGAGTCTGGGGCCAACGTCCTGACTTTC.